These 2 T cell receptor beta chains were sequenced from one sample in a study of graft-versus-host responses after intestinal transplantation. Investigators treated the graft tissue so that it released intraepithelial and lamina propria lymphocytes. Assay used: immunoSEQ multiplex PCR; TCRdb lists only in-frame clones, some missing. The data show approximately 19,000 clones, roughly 78% seen once. The sample consisted of ileum tissue, taken roughly 3 weeks after intestinal transplant. These TCRs come from a human patient who received an intestinal transplant, so some T cells may come from the graft donor.

V and J are TRBV19 and TRBJ2-4, with a tentative D call TRBD1 (6 bases). CDR1 is LNHDA, CDR2 SQIVND, per germline (reference sequence). Trimming pared 6 bases from V and 9 bases from J, leaving 15 bases between. This CDR3 is 13 amino acids long. CDR3 loop: CASRKGERSIQYF. The CDR3 bases are TGTGCCAGTAGGAAGGGGGAGAGGAGCATTCAGTACTTC. The entire variable domain, with the rest obtained from reference TRBV19 and TRBJ2-4, is as follows: DGGITQSPKYLFRKEGQNVTLSCEQNLNHDAMYWYRQDPGQGLRLIYYSQIVNDFQKGDIAEGYSVSREKKESFPLTVTSAQKNPTAFYLCASRKGERSIQYFGAGTRLSVL.

V usage is TRBV15 and J usage is TRBJ2-3; D might be TRBD2 (5 bases). Trimming took off 3 bases at V and 0 bases at J, with 13 bases between the two ends. The CDR3 spans 16 residues. From germline, CDR1 is LNHNV and CDR2 YYDKDF (reference sequence). The CDR3, as DNA: TGTGCCACCAGCAGGGGGAACGGCGGGAGCACAGATACGCAGTATTTT. Its protein product is CATSRGNGGSTDTQYF.